This T cell receptor beta chain was recorded in a study of blood T cell repertoires in COVID-19. Study in general: Researchers got acute and convalescent COVID-19 samples from the United States, Italy and Spain. PBMCs, B-cell-depleted T cells, or T cells were the source of the cDNA or gDNA that made up the material.

This clone showed up just a few times. V was clipped by 3 bases and J by 2 bases; unmatched bases: 2. Germline values: CDR1 LNHDA, CDR2 SQIVND (reference sequence). This CDR3 region has 14 residues. In the authors' workflow: Estimation of nucleated cell counts relied on the amplification of reference gene primers. TCRdb's table, derived via immunoSEQ multiplex PCR, lists solely in-frame clones and lacks some. The V and J calls and clone size come from that table; D and trimming were worked out from the DNA. The repertoire includes fewer than 80,000 clones, more than 80% of them detected once, and about 14% sits in the top ten. Seattle-derived patients entered the study during active infection and were followed longitudinally.

The source is a man between 45 and 60 years old with COVID-19, enrolled during active disease. The chain employs TRBV19 and TRBJ2-7; 9 nucleotides match TRBD1. The sample comprised peripheral blood. The CDR3 loop reads CASSMGTGTYEQYF. The CDR3 bases are TGTGCCAGTAGTATGGGGACAGGGACCTACGAGCAGTACTTC.